The 8 T cell receptor beta chains given below trace back to one sample, sequenced in a study of blood T cell repertoires in COVID-19. The repertoire was sequenced with immunoSEQ multiplex PCR; TCRdb's copy has only in-frame clones and lacks some. The table includes some 280,000 clones, about 88% detected once. Material for sequencing was peripheral blood. These receptors all come from a woman aged 60 to 75 with acute or convalescent COVID-19.

The chain is built from TRBV24-1 and TRBJ2-5, with 14 bases aligning to TRBD2. CDR3 length: 19 amino acids. Germline CDR1 reads KGHDR; CDR2 reads SFDVKD. V was clipped by 9 bases and J by 5 bases; unmatched bases: 19. The CDR3 nucleotides are TGTGCCACCGCATTGTCCTGGACTAGCGGGGGGTCCTTACTGGAGACCCAGTACTTC. Its protein product is CATALSWTSGGSLLETQYF.

The V and J genes are TRBV18 and TRBJ2-1; TRBD1 matches at 8 bases. J gave up 2 bases and V 3 bases, and 3 bases lay outside the gene matches. This CDR3 region has 15 residues. The germline CDR1 and CDR2 sequences are KGHSH and LQKENI. CDR3 sequence: CASSPGQATYNEQFF. The CDR3 DNA follows: TGTGCCAGCTCACCGGGACAGGCAACCTACAATGAGCAGTTCTTC.

This clone was recorded once. The rearrangement joins TRBV28 to TRBJ2-7; 7 nucleotides align to TRBD1. CDR1 MDHEN and CDR2 SYDVKM come from the germline V gene. V lost 5 bases and J lost 6; bases outside the gene matches: 10. The CDR3 contains 14 residues. CDR3 DNA: TGTGCCAGCAGTATTTCGGACAGGTATGGCGAGCAGTACTTC. Its protein is CASSISDRYGEQYF. Combining the CDR3 with reference TRBV28 and TRBJ2-7 gives the whole variable domain DVKVTQSSRYLVKRTGEKVFLECVQDMDHENMFWYRQDPGLGLRLIYFSYDVKMKEKGDIPEGYSVSREKKERFSLILESASTNQTSMYLCASSISDRYGEQYFGPGTRLTVT.

This sequence joins TRBV2 and TRBJ1-2, with 7 bases matching TRBD1. Germline CDR1 is SNHLY and CDR2 is FYNNEI. The V and J ends lost 6 bases and 3 bases, in that order; junction bases with no gene match: 1. CDR3 length: 12 residues. DNA for the CDR3: TGTGCCAGCAGGGGGACAGACTATGGCTACACCTTC. Amino acid sequence: CASRGTDYGYTF.

The CDR3: CASSLGDRSNTGELFF. The CDR3 DNA is TGCGCCAGCAGCTTGGGGGACAGATCGAACACCGGGGAGCTGTTTTTT. The chain couples TRBV5-1 to TRBJ2-2; TRBD1 matches at 7 bases. CDR1 SGHRS and CDR2 YFSETQ come from the germline V gene. Unmatched junction bases numbered 2, after V lost 0 bases and J lost 0 bases. The CDR3 is made up of 16 amino acids.

On this clone itself: This sequence may be a read error, since a much larger clone differs from it by one base. The CDR3 DNA is TGTGCCAGCAGCTTCGGGAACTCCTACAATGAGCAGTTCTTC. Translating it yields CASSFGNSYNEQFF. The chain uses TRBV5-8 and TRBJ2-1; D might be TRBD2 (5 bases). The CDR3 spans 14 residues. Germline CDR1 is SGHTS and CDR2 is YDEGEE. Trimming removed 2 bases at V and 0 bases at J, with 6 bases between.

V and J are TRBV7-8 and TRBJ2-2, with no clear D. This CDR3 is built from 16 residues. V dropped 0 bases and J dropped 0 bases, with 8 bases sitting between them. Germline loops: CDR1 SGHVS, CDR2 FQNEAQ. DNA of the CDR3: TGTGCCAGCAGCTTAGCCCTGGCGGCGAACACCGGGGAGCTGTTTTTT. This sequence encodes CASSLALAANTGELFF.

This chain joins TRBV6-6 and TRBJ2-7; TRBD2 aligns across 16 bases. This CDR3 is built from 20 residues. In germline, CDR1 is MNHNY, CDR2 SVGAGI (reference sequence). The V and J ends lost 6 bases and 2 bases, in that order; junction bases with no gene match: 16. The CDR3 region is CASSLYPGLAGGPVTYEQYF. The CDR3, as DNA: TGTGCCAGCAGCCTGTATCCGGGACTAGCGGGAGGGCCCGTGACCTACGAGCAGTACTTC.